These 15 T cell receptor beta chains came from one sample sequenced in a study of cytomegalovirus exposure and HLA in healthy donors. Primers for the PCR totalled 60 Vbeta and 13 Jbeta. Produced via immunoSEQ multiplex PCR; TCRdb's table is partial and in-frame only. The sample lists over 200,000 clones; around 80% were seen once. Source material: PBMCs. These receptors were obtained from a woman aged 55-69 years in good health and CMV-seropositive.

Worth noting for this clone: Different DNA sequences within this sample yield the same CDR3. V gene TRBV5-1 combines with J gene TRBJ1-1, with TRBD1 identical over 8 bases. Losses at the gene ends were 4 bases for V and 1 base for J; bases not matched to a gene: 3. CDR1 is SGHRS and CDR2 is YFSETQ in the germline V gene. The CDR3 covers 14 residues. In nucleotides, the CDR3 is TGCGCCAGCAGCACAGGACAGGGGAACACTGAAGCTTTCTTT. It specifies CASSTGQGNTEAFF.

V gene TRBV12-5 combines with J gene TRBJ2-7; TRBD2 matches 8 bases. This CDR3 contains 17 residues. Germline CDR1 is LGHNT and CDR2 is FRNRAP. Unmatched junction bases numbered 13, after V lost 6 bases and J lost 0 bases. The CDR3 sequence is CASGNHPTSADSYEQYF. CDR3 DNA: TGTGCTAGTGGCAACCACCCGACTAGCGCGGACTCCTACGAGCAGTACTTC.

This chain links TRBV30 with TRBJ1-4; D may be TRBD1 (6 bases). CDR3 length: 14 amino acids. Germline lookup yields CDR1 GTSNPN and CDR2 SVGIG (reference sequence). Trimming left V 0 bases short and J 7 bases short, with 12 bases between. The CDR3 DNA sequence: TGTGCCTGGAGTGTTCAGGGGTGGGGTGAAAAACTGTTTTTT. It yields the protein CAWSVQGWGEKLFF.

This clone appeared a single time. The V gene is TRBV11-2, the J gene TRBJ1-1, with D perhaps matching TRBD1 (5 bases). Germline V gene data show CDR1 as SGHAT and CDR2 as FQNNGV. The germline V and J ends were trimmed by 5 bases and 0 bases, with 13 bases remaining between them. CDR3 length: 15 residues. The CDR3 DNA sequence: TGTGCCAGCAGCCCCCTGGGGCGAATGAACACTGAAGCTTTCTTT. The encoded protein is CASSPLGRMNTEAFF.

The chain has TRBV5-8 and TRBJ2-7; 8 nucleotides line up with TRBD1. CDR3 length: 13 amino acids. After removal of 2 bases from V and 7 bases from J, the junction contained 5 bases not matched to a gene. Germline CDR1 SGHTS, CDR2 YDEGEE. CDR3 in amino acids: CASSLRTGLEQYF. CDR3 nucleotides: TGTGCCAGCAGCTTACGGACAGGGTTGGAGCAGTACTTC.

CDR3 nucleotides: TGCGCCAGCAGCCAAGGTGCTAAGCTTCAAGAGACCCAGTACTTC. Amino acid sequence: CASSQGAKLQETQYF. The chain couples TRBV4-3 to TRBJ2-5, with no clear D. Germline V gives CDR1 LGHNA, CDR2 YSLEER. V gave up 1 base and J gave up 2 bases, with 11 bases separating them. The CDR3 loop spans 15 amino acids.

The chain couples TRBV19 to TRBJ1-2, with no clear D. Germline values: CDR1 LNHDA, CDR2 SQIVND (reference sequence). The CDR3 has 14 amino acids. V was clipped by 3 bases and J by 4 bases, with 12 bases between them. The CDR3 spells CASSIGPGSYGYTF. The CDR3, as DNA: TGTGCCAGTAGTATCGGTCCGGGGAGCTATGGCTACACCTTC.

This chain joins TRBV5-4 and TRBJ1-1, with 7 bases that match TRBD1. The V gene's germline CDR1 is SGHNT and CDR2 YYREEE (reference sequence). This CDR3 comprises 14 residues. With 4 bases clipped from V and 1 base from J, the junction kept 4 bases outside the gene matches. CDR3 amino acids: CASSTGQQNTEAFF. In DNA form, the CDR3 reads TGTGCCAGCAGCACGGGACAGCAGAACACTGAAGCTTTCTTT.

This clone was counted between two and nine times. The rearrangement uses TRBV7-9 and TRBJ2-3; the D gene is possibly TRBD1 (7 bases). Trimming shortened V by 6 bases and J by 6 bases, and 10 bases separated the two germline ends. The germline gives CDR1 SEHNR, CDR2 FQNEAQ (reference sequence). The CDR3 contains 12 residues. CDR3 amino acids: CASRPGGDTQYF. CDR3 in DNA: TGTGCCAGCAGACCAGGGGGGGATACGCAGTATTTT.

The genes are TRBV7-2 and TRBJ1-2; TRBD1 agrees at 10 bases. CDR3 length: 13 amino acids. CDR1 SGHTA and CDR2 FQGNSA come from the germline V gene. The V segment lost 4 bases and the J segment 8 bases; nucleotides outside the gene matches: 4. The CDR3 nucleotides are TGTGCCAGCAGCTCTGGGACAGGGGAAGGCTACACCTTC. Translation gives CASSSGTGEGYTF.

About this clone itself: The same CDR3 is also encoded by other DNA sequences in this sample. CDR3 loop: CASSLWGAEAFF. Written as DNA, the CDR3 is TGTGCCAGCAGTTTATGGGGAGCTGAAGCTTTCTTT. The V and J genes are TRBV27 and TRBJ1-1; D gene ambiguous. Trimming shortened V by 1 base and J by 6 bases, and 6 bases separated the two germline ends. Germline CDR1 and CDR2: MNHEY and SMNVEV (reference sequence). The CDR3 runs 12 residues.

The chain is built from TRBV5-1 and TRBJ2-5, with D perhaps TRBD1 (5 bases). Germline V gene sequence: CDR1 SGHRS, CDR2 YFSETQ. CDR3 size: 15 residues. V gave up 0 bases and J gave up 5 bases, with 14 bases separating them. CDR3 bases: TGCGCCAGCAGCTTGGCGACAGTTCATCGGGAGACCCAGTACTTC. Protein sequence: CASSLATVHRETQYF. Supplemented by reference TRBV5-1 and TRBJ2-5, the full variable domain reads KAGVTQTPRYLIKTRGQQVTLSCSPISGHRSVSWYQQTPGQGLQFLFEYFSETQRNKGNFPGRFSGRQFSNSRSEMNVSTLELGDSALYLCASSLATVHRETQYFGPGTRLLVL.

The chain links TRBV30 to TRBJ2-5; no definite D call. V was trimmed by 2 bases and J by 2 bases, leaving 3 bases between them. The germline gives CDR1 GTSNPN, CDR2 SVGIG (reference sequence). This CDR3 contains 11 residues. The DNA for the CDR3 is TGTGCCTGGAGTCAACAAGAGACCCAGTACTTC. Its translation: CAWSQQETQYF.

This clone was seen a handful of times. The chain couples TRBV14 to TRBJ2-3, with D tentatively TRBD1 (6 bases). This CDR3 has 15 residues. V dropped 4 bases and J dropped 2 bases, with 13 bases sitting between them. From germline, CDR1 is SGHDN and CDR2 FVKESK. This chain's CDR3 is CASSLRQAFTDTQYF. For the CDR3, the DNA is TGTGCCAGCAGCCTTAGACAGGCTTTCACAGATACGCAGTATTTT.

The sample holds a few counts of this clone. The chain joins TRBV13 to TRBJ2-5; 8 positions agree with TRBD2. This CDR3 contains 15 residues. CDR1 is PRHDT, CDR2 FYEKMQ, per germline (reference sequence). Unmatched junction bases numbered 9, after V lost 4 bases and J lost 5 bases. The CDR3 DNA is TGTGCCAGCAGCTCAAGAGACGGGGGGGAGGAGACCCAGTACTTC. Its translation: CASSSRDGGEETQYF.